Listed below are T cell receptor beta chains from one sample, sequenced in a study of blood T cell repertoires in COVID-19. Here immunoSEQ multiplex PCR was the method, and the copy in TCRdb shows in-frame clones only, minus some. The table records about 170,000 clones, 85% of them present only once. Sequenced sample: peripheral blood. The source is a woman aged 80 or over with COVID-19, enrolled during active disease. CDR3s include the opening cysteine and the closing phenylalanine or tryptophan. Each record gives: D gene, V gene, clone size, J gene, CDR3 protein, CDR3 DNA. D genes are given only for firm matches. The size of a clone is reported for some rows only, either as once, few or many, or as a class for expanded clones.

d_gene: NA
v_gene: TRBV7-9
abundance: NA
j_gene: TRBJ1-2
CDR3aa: CASSLRGNGYTF
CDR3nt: TGTGCCAGCAGCTTAAGGGGAAATGGCTACACCTTC

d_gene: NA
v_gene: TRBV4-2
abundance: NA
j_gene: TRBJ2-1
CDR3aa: CASSQGARGSWDEQFF
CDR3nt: TGTGCCAGCAGCCAAGGGGCCAGAGGGTCTTGGGATGAGCAGTTCTTC

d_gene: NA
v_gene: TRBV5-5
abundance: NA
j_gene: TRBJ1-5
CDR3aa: CASSLILGSGQPQHF
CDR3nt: TGTGCCAGCAGCTTGATTTTGGGGAGTGGGCAGCCCCAGCATTTT

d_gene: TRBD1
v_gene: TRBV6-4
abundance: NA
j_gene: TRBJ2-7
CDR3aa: CARPGQRTYEQYF
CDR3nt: TGTGCCAGACCGGGACAGAGAACCTACGAGCAGTACTTC

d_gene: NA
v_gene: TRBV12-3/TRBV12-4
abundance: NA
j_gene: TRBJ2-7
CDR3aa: CASSLLGKEQYF
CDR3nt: TGTGCCAGCAGTTTATTGGGCAAAGAGCAGTACTTC

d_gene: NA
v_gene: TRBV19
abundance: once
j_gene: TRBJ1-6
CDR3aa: CASSIEGRNSPLHF
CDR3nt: TGTGCCAGTAGTATAGAGGGGCGGAATTCACCCCTCCACTTT

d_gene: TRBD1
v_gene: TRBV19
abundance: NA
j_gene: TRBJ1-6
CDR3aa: CASSIGGGENSPLHF
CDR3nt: TGTGCCAGTAGTATAGGAGGGGGCGAAAATTCACCCCTCCACTTT

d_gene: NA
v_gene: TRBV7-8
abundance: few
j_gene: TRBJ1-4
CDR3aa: CASSLQPGDSFGKLFF
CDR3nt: TGTGCCAGCAGCTTACAACCGGGTGACAGCTTCGGAAAACTGTTTTTT

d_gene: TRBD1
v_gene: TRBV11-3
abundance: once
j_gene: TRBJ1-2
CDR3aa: CASSLEGGRGYTF
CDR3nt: TGTGCCAGCAGCTTAGAAGGGGGCCGTGGCTACACCTTC

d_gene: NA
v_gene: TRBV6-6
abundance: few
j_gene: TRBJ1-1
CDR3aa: CASTHGEGNTEAFF
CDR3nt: TGTGCCAGCACTCACGGGGAGGGGAACACTGAAGCTTTCTTT

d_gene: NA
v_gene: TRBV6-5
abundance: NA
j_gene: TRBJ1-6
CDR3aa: CASSYSSAGDVPLHF
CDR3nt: TGTGCCAGCAGTTATAGTTCGGCAGGGGACGTACCCCTCCACTTT

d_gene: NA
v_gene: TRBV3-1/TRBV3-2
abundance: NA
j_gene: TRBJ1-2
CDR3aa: CASSPREATGGYTF
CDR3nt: TGTGCCAGCAGCCCCAGGGAGGCGACGGGAGGCTACACCTTC

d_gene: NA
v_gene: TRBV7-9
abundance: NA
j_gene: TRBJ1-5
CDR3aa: CASGPTGSNQPQHF
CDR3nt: TGTGCCAGCGGCCCGACAGGAAGCAATCAGCCCCAGCATTTT

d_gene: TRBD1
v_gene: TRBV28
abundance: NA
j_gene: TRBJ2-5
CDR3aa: CASRLGQPETQYF
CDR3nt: TGTGCCAGCAGATTGGGACAGCCAGAGACCCAGTACTTC

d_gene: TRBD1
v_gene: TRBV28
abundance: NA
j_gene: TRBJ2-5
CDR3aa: CASSFLVGDRVVETQYF
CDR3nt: TGTGCCAGCAGTTTCCTCGTGGGGGACAGGGTTGTCGAGACCCAGTACTTC

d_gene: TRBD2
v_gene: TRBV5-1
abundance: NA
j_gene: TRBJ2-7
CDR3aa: CASSLQTSGGYDEQYF
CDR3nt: TGCGCCAGCAGCTTACAGACTAGCGGGGGGTACGACGAGCAGTACTTC

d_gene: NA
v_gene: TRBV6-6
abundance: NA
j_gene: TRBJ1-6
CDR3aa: CASSYSAGVNSPLHF
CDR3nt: TGTGCCAGCAGTTACTCGGCAGGGGTAAATTCACCCCTCCACTTT